This T cell receptor (beta chain) was recovered during a study of blood T cell repertoires in COVID-19. Study context: COVID-19 samples, acute and convalescent, were from the United States, Italy and Spain. The cDNA or gDNA used as material had been derived from T cells, B-cell-depleted T cells, or PBMCs.

Germline V gene lookup returns CDR1 LNHNV and CDR2 YYDKDF (reference sequence). The CDR3 length is 15 residues. Between the trimmed V and J ends, which lost 1 base and 1 base, there was a span of 8 bases. Source study methods: Counts of nucleated cells, estimated from reference gene primer amplification, were obtained. Some clones are missing from TCRdb's copy, which holds only in-frame ones; the method was immunoSEQ multiplex PCR. Clone size and the V and J calls come from that table; the DNA yielded D and trimming. Seen here are about 150,000 clones, 70% to 85% observed once, and the top ten hold around 9.8%.

The chain employs TRBV15 and TRBJ1-5; D is ambiguous. The receptor was isolated from a woman aged 45-65 years with acute or convalescent COVID-19. The sequenced material came from peripheral blood. The CDR3 is CATSRGGGSNQPQHF. The DNA of the CDR3 is TGTGCCACCAGCAGAGGCGGAGGAAGCAATCAGCCCCAGCATTTT.